The sequence of this T cell receptor (beta chain) was determined in a study of CD8+ T cells in alopecia areata. For this clone: The target antigen is unknown.

Study observations and caveats: Scalp lesions, especially in alopecia totalis/universalis, had higher clonality than normal scalp.

cDNA serving as the sequencing template came from extracted, reverse transcribed RNA. Sequencing was performed with immunoSEQ multiplex PCR; in TCRdb, only in-frame clones are kept and a portion is missing. The sample carries 90,000 to 100,000 clones, approximately 66% recorded once. Treatment denoted: oral pan-JAK inhibitor, 5-10 mg twice daily. The sorting of PBMCs gave CD4+ and CD8+ T cells. Germline assignment: CDR1 LNHNV and CDR2 YYDKDF (reference sequence). The J segment lost 6 bases and the V segment lost 4 bases, leaving 7 bases of the junction unmatched. CDR3 length: 16 residues. This chain links TRBV15 with TRBJ2-1; 12 nucleotides line up with TRBD2. This TCR came from a human donor with alopecia areata. Sequenced here: CD8+ T cells sorted from blood, sampled at week 4, from a patient treated with tofacitinib. The CDR3 DNA sequence: TGTGCCACCAGCACTAGCGGGGGGGCTCTGGGCAATGAGCAGTTCTTC. Protein: CATSTSGGALGNEQFF.